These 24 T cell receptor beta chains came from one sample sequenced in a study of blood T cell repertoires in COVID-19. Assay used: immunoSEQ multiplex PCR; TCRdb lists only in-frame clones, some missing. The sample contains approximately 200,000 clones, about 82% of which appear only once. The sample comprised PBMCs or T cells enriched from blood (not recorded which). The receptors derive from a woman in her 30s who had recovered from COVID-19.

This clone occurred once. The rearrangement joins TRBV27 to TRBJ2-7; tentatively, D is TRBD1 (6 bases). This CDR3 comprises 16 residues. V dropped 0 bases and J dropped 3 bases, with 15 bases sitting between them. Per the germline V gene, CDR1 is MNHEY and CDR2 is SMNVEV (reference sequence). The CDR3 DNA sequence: TGTGCCAGCAGTTTATCGAGGGACAATTTGGTCTACGAGCAGTACTTC. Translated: CASSLSRDNLVYEQYF.

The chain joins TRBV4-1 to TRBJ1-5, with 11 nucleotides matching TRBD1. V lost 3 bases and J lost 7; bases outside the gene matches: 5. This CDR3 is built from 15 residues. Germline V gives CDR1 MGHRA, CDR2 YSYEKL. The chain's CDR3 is CASSQGDRGEQPQHF. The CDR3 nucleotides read TGCGCCAGCAGCCAGGGGGACAGGGGGGAGCAGCCCCAGCATTTT.

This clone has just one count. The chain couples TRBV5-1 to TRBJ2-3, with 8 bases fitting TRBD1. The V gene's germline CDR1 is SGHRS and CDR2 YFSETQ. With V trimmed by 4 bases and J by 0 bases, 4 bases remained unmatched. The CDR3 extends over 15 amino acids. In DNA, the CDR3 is TGCGCCAGCAGCGGGGGACAGGCAAGCACAGATACGCAGTATTTT. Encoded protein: CASSGGQASTDTQYF.

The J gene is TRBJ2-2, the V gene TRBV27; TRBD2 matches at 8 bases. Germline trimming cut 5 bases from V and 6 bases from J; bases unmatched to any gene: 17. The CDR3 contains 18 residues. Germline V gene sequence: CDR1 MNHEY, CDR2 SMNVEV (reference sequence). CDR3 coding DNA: TGTGCCAGCAGTCTACCTTTGGGGGCGGGAGGAAAGGCCGGGGAGCTGTTTTTT. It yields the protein CASSLPLGAGGKAGELFF.

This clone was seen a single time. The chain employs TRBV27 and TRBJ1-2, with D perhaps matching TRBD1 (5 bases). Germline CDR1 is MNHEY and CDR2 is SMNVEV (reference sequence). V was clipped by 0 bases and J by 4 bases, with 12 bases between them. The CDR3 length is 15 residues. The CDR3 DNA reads TGTGCCAGCAGTTTATCGTTCCAGGGACTCTATGGCTACACCTTC. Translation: CASSLSFQGLYGYTF.

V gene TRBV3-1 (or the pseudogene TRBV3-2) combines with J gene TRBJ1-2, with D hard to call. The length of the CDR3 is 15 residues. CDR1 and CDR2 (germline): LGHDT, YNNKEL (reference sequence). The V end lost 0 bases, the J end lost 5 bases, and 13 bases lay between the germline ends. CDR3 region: CASSQEVGGRYGYTF. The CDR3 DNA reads TGTGCCAGCAGCCAAGAAGTGGGAGGGCGATATGGCTACACCTTC.

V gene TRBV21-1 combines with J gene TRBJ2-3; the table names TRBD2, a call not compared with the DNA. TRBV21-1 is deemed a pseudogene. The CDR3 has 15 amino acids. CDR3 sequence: CASSKVGGSTDTQYF. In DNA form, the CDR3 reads TGTGCCAGCAGCAAAGTGGGGGGGAGCACAGATACGCAGTATTTT.

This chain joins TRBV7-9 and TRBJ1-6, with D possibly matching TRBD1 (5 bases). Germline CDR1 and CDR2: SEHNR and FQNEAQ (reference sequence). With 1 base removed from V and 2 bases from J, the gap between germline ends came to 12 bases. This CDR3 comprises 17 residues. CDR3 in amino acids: CASSLGFSGAYNSPLHF. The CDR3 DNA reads TGTGCCAGCAGCTTAGGATTCTCGGGGGCCTATAATTCACCCCTCCACTTT.

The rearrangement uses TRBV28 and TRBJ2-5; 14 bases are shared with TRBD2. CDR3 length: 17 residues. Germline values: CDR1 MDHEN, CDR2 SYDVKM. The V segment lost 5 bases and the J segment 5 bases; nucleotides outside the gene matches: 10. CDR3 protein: CASSRRLAGGRWETQYF. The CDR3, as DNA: TGTGCCAGCAGTAGACGACTAGCGGGAGGGCGGTGGGAGACCCAGTACTTC.

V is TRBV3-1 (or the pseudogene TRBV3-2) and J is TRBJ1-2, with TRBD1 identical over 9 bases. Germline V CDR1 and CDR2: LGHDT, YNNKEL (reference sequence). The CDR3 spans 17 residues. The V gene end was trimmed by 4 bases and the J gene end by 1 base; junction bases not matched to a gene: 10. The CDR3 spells CASSPPGQGSNNYGYTF. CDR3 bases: TGTGCCAGCAGCCCTCCGGGACAGGGCTCAAATAACTATGGCTACACCTTC.

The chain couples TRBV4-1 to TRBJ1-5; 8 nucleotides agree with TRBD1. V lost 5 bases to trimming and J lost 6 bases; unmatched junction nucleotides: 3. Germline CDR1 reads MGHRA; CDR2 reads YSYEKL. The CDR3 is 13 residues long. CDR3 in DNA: TGCGCCAGCAGCTCGACAGGGGCTCAGCCCCAGCATTTT. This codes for CASSSTGAQPQHF.

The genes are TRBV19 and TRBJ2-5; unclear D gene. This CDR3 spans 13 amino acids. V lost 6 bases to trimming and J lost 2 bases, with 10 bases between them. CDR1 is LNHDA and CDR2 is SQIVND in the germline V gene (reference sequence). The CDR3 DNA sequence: TGTGCCAGTAGCCGACAAAGACAAGAGACCCAGTACTTC. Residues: CASSRQRQETQYF.

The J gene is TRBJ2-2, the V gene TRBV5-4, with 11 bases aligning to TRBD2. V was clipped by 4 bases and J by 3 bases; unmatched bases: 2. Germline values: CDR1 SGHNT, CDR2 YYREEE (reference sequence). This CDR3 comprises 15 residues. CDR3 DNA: TGTGCCAGCAGCACTAGCGGGAGTGACACCGGGGAGCTGTTTTTT. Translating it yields CASSTSGSDTGELFF.

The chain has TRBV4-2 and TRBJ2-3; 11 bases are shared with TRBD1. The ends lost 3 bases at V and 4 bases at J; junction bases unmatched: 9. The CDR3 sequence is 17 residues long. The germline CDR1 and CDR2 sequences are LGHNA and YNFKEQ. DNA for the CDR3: TGTGCCAGCAGCCAGGGGCTAGGGACAGGGGGTGCAGATACGCAGTATTTT. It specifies CASSQGLGTGGADTQYF.

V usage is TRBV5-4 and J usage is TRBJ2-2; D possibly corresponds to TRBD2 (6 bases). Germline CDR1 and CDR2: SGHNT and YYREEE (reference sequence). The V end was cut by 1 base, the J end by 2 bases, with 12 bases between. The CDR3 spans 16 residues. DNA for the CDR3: TGTGCCAGCAGCTTGTTCGCGGGAACCAACACCGGGGAGCTGTTTTTT. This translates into CASSLFAGTNTGELFF.

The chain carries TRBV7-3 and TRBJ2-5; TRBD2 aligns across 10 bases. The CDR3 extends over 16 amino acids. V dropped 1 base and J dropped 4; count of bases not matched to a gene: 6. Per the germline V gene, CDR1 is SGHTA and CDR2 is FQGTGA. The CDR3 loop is CASSLKASGRLETQYF. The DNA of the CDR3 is TGTGCCAGCAGCTTAAAAGCTAGCGGGAGATTAGAGACCCAGTACTTC.

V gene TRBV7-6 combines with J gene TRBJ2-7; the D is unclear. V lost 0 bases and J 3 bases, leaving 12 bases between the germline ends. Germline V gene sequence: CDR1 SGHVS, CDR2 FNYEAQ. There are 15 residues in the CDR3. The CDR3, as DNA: TGTGCCAGCAGCTTAGCTTCTGAGGCAGTCTACGAGCAGTACTTC. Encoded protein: CASSLASEAVYEQYF.

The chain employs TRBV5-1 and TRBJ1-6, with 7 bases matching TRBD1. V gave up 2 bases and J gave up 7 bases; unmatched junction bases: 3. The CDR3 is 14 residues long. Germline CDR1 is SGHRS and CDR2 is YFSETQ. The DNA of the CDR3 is TGCGCCAGCAGCTTCACAGGGGAAAATTCACCCCTCCACTTT. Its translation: CASSFTGENSPLHF.

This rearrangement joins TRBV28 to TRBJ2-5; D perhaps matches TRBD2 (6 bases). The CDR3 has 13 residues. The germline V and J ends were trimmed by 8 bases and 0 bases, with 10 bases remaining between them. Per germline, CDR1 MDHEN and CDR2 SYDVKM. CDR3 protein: CASLSGNQETQYF. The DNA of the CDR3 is TGTGCCAGCCTTAGCGGAAACCAAGAGACCCAGTACTTC.

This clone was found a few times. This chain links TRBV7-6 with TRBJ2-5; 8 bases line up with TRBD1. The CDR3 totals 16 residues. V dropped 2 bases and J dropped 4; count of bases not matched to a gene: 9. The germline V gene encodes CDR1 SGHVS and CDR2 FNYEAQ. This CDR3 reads CASSLFGQGASETQYF. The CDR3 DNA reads TGTGCCAGCAGCTTATTTGGCCAGGGGGCGTCAGAGACCCAGTACTTC. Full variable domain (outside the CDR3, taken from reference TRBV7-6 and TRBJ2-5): GAGVSQSPRYKVTKRGQDVALRCDPISGHVSLYWYRQALGQGPEFLTYFNYEAQQDKSGLPNDRFSAERPEGSISTLTIQRTEQRDSAMYRCASSLFGQGASETQYFGPGTRLLVL.

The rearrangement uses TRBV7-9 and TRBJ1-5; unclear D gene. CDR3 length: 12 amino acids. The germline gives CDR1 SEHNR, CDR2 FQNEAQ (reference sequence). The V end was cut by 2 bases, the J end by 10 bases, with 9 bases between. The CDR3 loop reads CASSLRGNPQHF. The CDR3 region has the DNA TGTGCCAGCAGCTTACGGGGAAATCCCCAGCATTTT.

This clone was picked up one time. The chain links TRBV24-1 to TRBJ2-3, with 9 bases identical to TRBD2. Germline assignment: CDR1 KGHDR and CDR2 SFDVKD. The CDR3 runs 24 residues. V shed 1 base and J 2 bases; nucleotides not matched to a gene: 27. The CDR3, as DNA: TGTGCCACCAGTGATTTCCTGGCCGGGGGTAGCAGCGGGAGGTTGTCGACCCACACAGATACGCAGTATTTT. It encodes CATSDFLAGGSSGRLSTHTDTQYF.

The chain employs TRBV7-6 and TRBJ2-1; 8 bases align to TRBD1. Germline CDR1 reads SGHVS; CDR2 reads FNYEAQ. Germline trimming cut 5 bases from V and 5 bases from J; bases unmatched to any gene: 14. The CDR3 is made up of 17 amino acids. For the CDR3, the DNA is TGTGCCAGCAGCCCATCTCCCCCCGGGACAGGAAACAATGAGCAGTTCTTC. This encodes CASSPSPPGTGNNEQFF.

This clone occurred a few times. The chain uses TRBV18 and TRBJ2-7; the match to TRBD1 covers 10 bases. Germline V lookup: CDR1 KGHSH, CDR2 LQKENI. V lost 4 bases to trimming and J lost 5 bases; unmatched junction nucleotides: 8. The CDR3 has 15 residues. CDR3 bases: TGTGCCAGCTCACGGGACAGGGGACGGAGTGACGAGCAGTACTTC. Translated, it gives CASSRDRGRSDEQYF. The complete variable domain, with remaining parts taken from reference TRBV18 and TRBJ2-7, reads NAGVMQNPRHLVRRRGQEARLRCSPMKGHSHVYWYRQLPEEGLKFMVYLQKENIIDESGMPKERFSAEFPKEGPSILRIQQVVRGDSAAYFCASSRDRGRSDEQYFGPGTRLTVT.